The clone carrying this T cell receptor beta chain appeared a single time. This specimen comes from a study of blood T cell repertoires in COVID-19. Across the study: There were acute and convalescent COVID-19 samples, and they came from the United States, Italy and Spain.

Original analysis: Estimated nucleated cell counts came from reference gene primer amplification. Using immunoSEQ multiplex PCR, the repertoire was profiled, and TCRdb retains in-frame clones only, with some absent. That table gives V, J and clone size, and the DNA gave D and trimming. Of about 200,000 clones listed, 80% to 90% were seen once; the top ten hold roughly 4.5%. Per the germline V gene, CDR1 is ENHRY and CDR2 is SYGVKD. The CDR3 contains 14 residues. After removal of 10 bases from V and 6 bases from J, the junction contained 9 bases not matched to a gene. V is TRBV10-3 and J is TRBJ2-1; TRBD2 agrees at 10 bases. The sequence derives from a woman aged 80 or older with acute or convalescent COVID-19. Sequenced: peripheral blood. Written as DNA, the CDR3 is TGTGCCACCACCGGGACTAGCGTTACCAATGAGCAGTTCTTC. Its translation is CATTGTSVTNEQFF.